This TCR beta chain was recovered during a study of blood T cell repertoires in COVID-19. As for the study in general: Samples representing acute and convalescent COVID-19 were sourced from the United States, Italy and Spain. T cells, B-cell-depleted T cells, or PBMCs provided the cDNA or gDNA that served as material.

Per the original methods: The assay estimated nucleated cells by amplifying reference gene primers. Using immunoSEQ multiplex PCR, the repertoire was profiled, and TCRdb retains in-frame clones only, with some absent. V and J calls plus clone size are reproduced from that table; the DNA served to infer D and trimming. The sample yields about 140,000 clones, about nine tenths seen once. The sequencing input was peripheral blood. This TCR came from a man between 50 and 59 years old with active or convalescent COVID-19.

This CDR3 reads CASTTFGQGGPSNQPQHF. CDR3 in DNA: TGTGCCAGCACAACCTTTGGACAGGGGGGACCTAGCAATCAGCCCCAGCATTTT. V usage is TRBV21-1 and J usage is TRBJ1-5; TRBD1, the table's D call, lacks a check against the DNA. TRBV21-1 is a pseudogene segment. The CDR3 length is 18 residues.